The source of this T cell receptor (beta chain) is a study of T cells in Graves' hyperthyroidism and ophthalmopathy. RNA transcripts provided the source from which TCR beta CDR3 regions were amplified. RT-PCR in the first round (using the HTBI primer set) targeted the TCR CDR3. TCRdb used MiXCR to reprocess the multiplex PCR reads, holding one entry per CDR3 protein. Seen here are 500,000 to 600,000 distinct CDR3 sequences, approximately 15% observed once, and the top ten hold 15% to 20%. This clonotype came up a few times. Trimming stripped 10 bases from V and 1 base from J, with 16 bases between. The CDR3 sequence is 14 residues long.

Sequencing was done on a sample of blood. The clonotype originates from a young woman with Graves' hyperthyroidism. The rearrangement uses TRBV12-3 or TRBV12-4 and TRBJ2-5; D is possibly TRBD1 or TRBD2 (5 bases each). The CDR3 loop is CANAGRALQETQYF. The CDR3 nucleotides read TGTGCCAACGCGGGCAGGGCCCTCCAAGAGACCCAGTACTTC.